The 17 T cell receptor beta chains given below trace back to one sample, sequenced in a study of T cell responses to AZD1222 COVID-19 vaccine. TCRdb keeps only in-frame clones here, not all; method: immunoSEQ multiplex PCR. The table shows 150,000 to 200,000 clones, with 94% occurring only once. Sequencing used peripheral blood, obtained on day 0 of AZD1222 vaccination. The receptor source for this set is an adult in good health.

The CDR3 protein is CASSQDFGGGNTEAFF. The DNA for the CDR3 is TGTGCCAGCAGCCAAGATTTCGGGGGCGGGAACACTGAAGCTTTCTTT. The chain recombines TRBV3-1 (or the pseudogene TRBV3-2) with TRBJ1-1, with D possibly TRBD1 on 6 matching bases. Germline-derived CDR1 and CDR2 are LGHDT and YNNKEL (reference sequence). The CDR3 has 16 residues. Deletions cut 0 bases from V and 1 base from J, with 12 bases between.

The V call is TRBV5-4, the J call TRBJ2-2, with a possible D match to TRBD1 (6 bases). This CDR3 has 14 amino acids. Germline CDR1 reads SGHNT; CDR2 reads YYREEE (reference sequence). V was pared by 4 bases and J by 3 bases, with 10 bases between. CDR3 coding DNA: TGTGCCAGCAGCCGGGACAAACACACCGGGGAGCTGTTTTTT. Its translation: CASSRDKHTGELFF.

The chain links TRBV18 to TRBJ1-2; no firm D call. Germline assignment: CDR1 KGHSH and CDR2 LQKENI. This CDR3 region has 11 residues. V was pared by 8 bases and J by 5 bases, with 9 bases between. As DNA, the CDR3 is TGTGCCAGCACCGGCTTGTATGGCTACACCTTC. Encoded protein: CASTGLYGYTF.

This clone was counted a single time. The chain uses TRBV7-9 and TRBJ1-2; possible D gene TRBD1, 6 bases. CDR1 and CDR2 from the germline V gene are SEHNR and FQNEAQ (reference sequence). V shed 1 base and J shed 2 bases, with 8 bases lying between them. The CDR3 sequence is 14 residues long. In DNA form, the CDR3 reads TGTGCCAGCAGCTTAGACAGGGTGAACTATGGCTACACCTTC. Translating gives CASSLDRVNYGYTF.

The chain carries TRBV30 and TRBJ1-6, with D unclear. The germline gives CDR1 GTSNPN, CDR2 SVGIG (reference sequence). V lost 7 bases and J 11 bases, leaving 15 bases between the germline ends. CDR3 size: 12 residues. The CDR3 DNA sequence: TGTGCCTCCTCATCAACATGGGCACCCCTCCACTTT. Protein: CASSSTWAPLHF.

The chain has TRBV11-3 and TRBJ1-1; TRBD1 matches 9 bases. CDR3 length: 12 residues. Germline V gene sequence: CDR1 SGHNT, CDR2 YENEEA. V was pared by 9 bases and J by 5 bases, with 4 bases of the junction left unmatched. The CDR3 here is CARGGQGTEAFF. Written as DNA, the CDR3 is TGTGCCAGAGGGGGACAGGGAACTGAAGCTTTCTTT.

This chain links TRBV28 with TRBJ1-5, with a possible D match to TRBD1 (5 bases). This CDR3 has 11 amino acids. V was shortened by 11 bases and J by 6 bases, with 11 bases between the two germline ends. CDR1 and CDR2 (germline): MDHEN, SYDVKM. Here the CDR3 DNA reads TGTGCCGGGGGGGTGGGTCAGCCCCAGCATTTT. Residues: CAGGVGQPQHF.

The V gene is TRBV6-1, the J gene TRBJ2-1, with a tentative D call TRBD2 (5 bases). Between the trimmed V and J ends, which lost 3 bases and 2 bases, there was a span of 8 bases. CDR1 and CDR2 from the germline V gene are MNHNS and SASEGT. The CDR3 sequence is 14 residues long. DNA of the CDR3: TGTGCCAGCAGTGAGGGAGTGACCTACAATGAGCAGTTCTTC. Protein: CASSEGVTYNEQFF.

This clone was detected once. The chain is built from TRBV27 and TRBJ2-1; 10 nucleotides match TRBD2. This CDR3 is 13 amino acids long. Germline CDR1 is MNHEY and CDR2 is SMNVEV (reference sequence). With V trimmed by 4 bases and J by 12 bases, 6 bases remained unmatched. The CDR3 loop is CASSSLWTSGQFF. In nucleotides, the CDR3 is TGTGCCAGCAGTTCCCTCTGGACTAGCGGGCAGTTCTTC.

The rearrangement links TRBV7-9 to TRBJ2-5; D is possibly TRBD2 (5 bases). Germline lookup yields CDR1 SEHNR and CDR2 FQNEAQ (reference sequence). The CDR3 runs to 15 residues. Trimming left V 1 base short and J 5 bases short, with 14 bases between. CDR3 loop: CASSLVSGGVETQYF. The CDR3 nucleotides read TGTGCCAGCAGCTTAGTTTCCGGAGGTGTGGAGACCCAGTACTTC.

V gene TRBV4-1 combines with J gene TRBJ1-3; D is possibly TRBD1 (5 bases). Trimming cost V 1 base and J 1 base, with 23 bases left between them. The CDR3 extends over 20 amino acids. Looked up from germline, CDR1 is MGHRA and CDR2 is YSYEKL. CDR3 coding DNA: TGCGCCAGCAGCCAAGCGGGTCGGAACAGGATTCTGATTTCTGGAAACACCATATATTTT. Protein: CASSQAGRNRILISGNTIYF.

This rearrangement joins TRBV7-9 to TRBJ1-3; D is unresolved. The CDR3 length is 16 residues. V lost 1 base, J lost 4 bases, and 14 bases lay in between. Germline V gene lookup returns CDR1 SEHNR and CDR2 FQNEAQ (reference sequence). In DNA, the CDR3 is TGTGCCAGCAGCTTAGGTGCGGTGCTCCGAGGAAACACCATATATTTT. Its translation is CASSLGAVLRGNTIYF.

This chain links TRBV4-1 with TRBJ2-1; D is unresolved. Germline V gene data show CDR1 as MGHRA and CDR2 as YSYEKL. The CDR3 has 11 amino acids. V lost 6 bases and J 7 bases, leaving 7 bases between the germline ends. For the CDR3, the DNA is TGCGCCAGCAGTCAAAGAAATGAGCAGTTCTTC. Translation: CASSQRNEQFF.

The V gene is TRBV5-4, the J gene TRBJ1-1; D not resolved. The CDR3 consists of 18 residues. Trimming pared 0 bases from V and 3 bases from J, leaving 21 bases between. Germline loops: CDR1 SGHNT, CDR2 YYREEE (reference sequence). The CDR3 region is CASSLAAGTGVRDTEAFF. In nucleotides, the CDR3 is TGTGCCAGCAGCTTGGCCGCGGGAACCGGGGTAAGGGACACTGAAGCTTTCTTT.

The chain has TRBV20-1 and TRBJ1-2, with a weak D call TRBD1 (6 bases). The CDR3 length is 11 residues. The germline V gene encodes CDR1 DFQATT and CDR2 SNEGSKA (reference sequence). The DNA for the CDR3 is TGCACAACAGGGAGCAACTATGGCTACACCTTC. It specifies CTTGSNYGYTF.

In this sample, this clone turned up a few times. The chain links TRBV2 to TRBJ1-2, with a tentative D call TRBD1 (5 bases). The CDR3 totals 15 residues. Germline CDR1 and CDR2: SNHLY and FYNNEI. V lost 5 bases and J 4 bases, leaving 17 bases between the germline ends. The CDR3 reads CASSKTERGGYGYTF. DNA for the CDR3: TGTGCCAGCAGTAAGACAGAGAGGGGCGGCTATGGCTACACCTTC.

The J gene is TRBJ1-5, the V gene TRBV10-1; D may be TRBD1 (6 bases). Between the trimmed V and J ends, which lost 6 bases and 3 bases, there was a span of 9 bases. The CDR3 is 13 residues long. Per germline, CDR1 WNHNN and CDR2 SYGVQD (reference sequence). DNA for the CDR3: TGCGCCAGCAGCCGGGGGCCCAATCAGCCCCAGCATTTT. It encodes CASSRGPNQPQHF.